The T cell receptor (beta chain) described here comes from a study of T cells in Graves' hyperthyroidism and ophthalmopathy. Broader study findings: Ophthalmopathy was told apart from stable hyperthyroidism by a 13 V-J model.

Note on this clonotype: Its target is not known.

Patients were excluded because of uncontrolled infection, other autoimmune disease, pregnancy or lactation. Each diagnosis drew on symptoms, thyroxine, TRAb, thyroid ultrasound and orbital computed tomography findings. The CDR3 regions of TCR beta were amplified from RNA transcripts. TCR CDR3 regions were first amplified by RT-PCR with HTBI primers. TCRdb passed the multiplex PCR reads through MiXCR, listing each CDR3 protein once. The sample lists 500,000 to 650,000 distinct CDR3 sequences, about 45% occurring once. V dropped 4 bases and J dropped 12 bases, with 18 bases sitting between them. The CDR3 runs to 13 residues.

The source of this sequence is an adult woman with Graves' disease, either hyperthyroidism or ophthalmopathy (not recorded which). The gene calls are TRBV12-3 or TRBV12-4 and TRBJ1-2, with D possibly being TRBD1 (6 bases). The material sequenced was peripheral blood or thyroid tissue (not recorded which). The CDR3 protein is CASSSTGSSGNTF. CDR3 bases: TGTGCCAGCAGTTCTACAGGGAGCTCTGGAAACACCTTC.